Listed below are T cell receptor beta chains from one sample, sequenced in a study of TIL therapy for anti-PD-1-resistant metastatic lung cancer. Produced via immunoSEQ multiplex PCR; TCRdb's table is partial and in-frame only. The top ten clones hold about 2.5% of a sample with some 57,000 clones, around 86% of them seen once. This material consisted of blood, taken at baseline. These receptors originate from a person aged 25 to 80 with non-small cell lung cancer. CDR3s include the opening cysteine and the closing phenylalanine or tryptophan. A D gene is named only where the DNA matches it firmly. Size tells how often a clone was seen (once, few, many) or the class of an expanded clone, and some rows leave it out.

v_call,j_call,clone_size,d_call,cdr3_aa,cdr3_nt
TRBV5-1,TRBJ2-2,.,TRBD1,CAGRQGVTGELFF,TGCGCCGGAAGACAGGGGGTCACCGGGGAGCTGTTTTTT
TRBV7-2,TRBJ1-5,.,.,CASSLTGNQPQHF,TGTGCCAGCAGCTTAACCGGCAATCAGCCCCAGCATTTT
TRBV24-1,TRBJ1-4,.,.,CATSDSAGPFEKLFF,TGTGCCACCAGTGATTCCGCCGGACCGTTTGAAAAACTGTTTTTT
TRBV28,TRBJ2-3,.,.,CASSYDSGDQDTQYF,TGTGCCAGCAGTTATGATAGTGGTGACCAGGATACGCAGTATTTT
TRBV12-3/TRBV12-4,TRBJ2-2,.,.,CASRLGAGELFF,TGTGCCAGCAGGCTAGGGGCCGGGGAGCTGTTTTTT
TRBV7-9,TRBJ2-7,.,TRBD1,CASSPRGPYEQYF,TGTGCCAGCAGCCCCAGGGGGCCGTACGAGCAGTACTTC
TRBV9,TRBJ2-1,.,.,CASSVDGVGGWGEQFF,TGTGCCAGCAGCGTTGACGGAGTTGGGGGGTGGGGTGAGCAGTTCTTC
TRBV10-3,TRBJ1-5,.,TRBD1,CAVQGAGNQPQHF,TGTGCCGTACAGGGGGCAGGCAATCAGCCCCAGCATTTT
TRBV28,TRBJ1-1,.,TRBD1,CASSLTGVGTEAFF,TGTGCCAGCAGCCTGACAGGGGTTGGGACTGAAGCTTTCTTT
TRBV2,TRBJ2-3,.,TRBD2,CASSARLAGGTNTDTQYF,TGTGCCAGCAGTGCCAGACTAGCGGGGGGCACAAACACAGATACGCAGTATTTT
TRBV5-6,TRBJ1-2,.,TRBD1,CASSLRTGNIIDYGYTF,TGTGCCAGCAGCTTGAGGACAGGGAATATAATTGACTATGGCTACACCTTC
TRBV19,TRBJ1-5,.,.,CASSIGEAPGPQHF,TGTGCCAGTAGTATAGGAGAGGCCCCCGGGCCCCAGCATTTT
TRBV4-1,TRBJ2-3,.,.,CASSIPTDTQYF,TGCGCCAGCAGTATCCCCACAGATACGCAGTATTTT
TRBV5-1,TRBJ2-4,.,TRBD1,CASSGGQEESKNIQYF,TGCGCCAGCAGCGGGGGACAGGAGGAATCCAAAAACATTCAGTACTTC
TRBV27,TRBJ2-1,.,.,CASSFPDRNDEQFF,TGTGCCAGCAGTTTTCCCGACAGGAATGATGAGCAGTTCTTC
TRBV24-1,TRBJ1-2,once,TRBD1,CATSDPGQGEYGYTF,TGTGCCACCAGTGACCCGGGACAGGGAGAATATGGCTACACCTTC
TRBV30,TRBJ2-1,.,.,CAWKEPNLYNEQFF,TGTGCCTGGAAGGAGCCAAACCTCTACAATGAGCAGTTCTTC
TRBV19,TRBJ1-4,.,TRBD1,CASRTGVSGKLFF,TGTGCCAGCCGGACAGGGGTCTCCGGAAAACTGTTTTTT
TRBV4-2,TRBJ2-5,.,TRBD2,CASRGGETQYF,TGTGCCAGCCGGGGGGGAGAGACCCAGTACTTC
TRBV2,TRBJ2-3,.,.,CASSDPRSTQYF,TGTGCCAGCAGTGACCCCCGGAGTACGCAGTATTTT
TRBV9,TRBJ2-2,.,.,CASSVGSGVKSATGELFF,TGTGCCAGCAGCGTAGGCTCGGGGGTTAAGTCGGCTACCGGGGAGCTGTTTTTT
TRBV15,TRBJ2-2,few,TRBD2,CATSRGGGTYTGELFF,TGTGCCACCAGCAGAGGCGGGGGGACCTACACCGGGGAGCTGTTTTTT
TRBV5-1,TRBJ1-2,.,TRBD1,CASSPRQGVGYGYTF,TGCGCCAGCAGCCCCCGACAGGGGGTGGGGTATGGCTACACCTTC
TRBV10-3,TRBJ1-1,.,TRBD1,CAIGTGVNTEAFF,TGTGCCATCGGGACAGGGGTGAACACTGAAGCTTTCTTT
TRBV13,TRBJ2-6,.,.,CASTDRAGANVLTF,TGTGCCAGCACCGACAGAGCCGGGGCCAACGTCCTGACTTTC
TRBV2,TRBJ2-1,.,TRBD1,CASSERQGAYNEQFF,TGTGCCAGCAGTGAAAGACAGGGGGCATACAATGAGCAGTTCTTC
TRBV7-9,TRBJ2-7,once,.,CASSSSGWLPREQYF,TGTGCCAGCAGCTCATCAGGGTGGCTGCCTAGAGAGCAGTACTTC
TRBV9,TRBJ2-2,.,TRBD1,CASSIQGAAGNTGELFF,TGTGCCAGCAGTATACAGGGGGCTGCGGGGAACACCGGGGAGCTGTTTTTT
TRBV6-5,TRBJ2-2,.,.,CASCWGMGTGELFF,TGTGCCAGCTGTTGGGGTATGGGCACCGGGGAGCTGTTTTTT
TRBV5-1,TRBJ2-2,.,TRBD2,CASSLLLAGPGELFF,TGCGCCAGCAGCTTGTTGCTAGCGGGGCCCGGGGAGCTGTTTTTT
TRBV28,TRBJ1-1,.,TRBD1,CASSPSPGQGVNTEAFF,TGTGCCAGCAGTCCCTCCCCGGGACAGGGGGTGAACACTGAAGCTTTCTTT
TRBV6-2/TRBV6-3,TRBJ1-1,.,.,CASSSGGVNTEAFF,TGTGCCAGCAGCTCGGGGGGGGTGAACACTGAAGCTTTCTTT
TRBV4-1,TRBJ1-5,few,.,CASSQGWLEGQPQHF,TGCGCCAGCAGCCAAGGGTGGTTGGAGGGTCAGCCCCAGCATTTT
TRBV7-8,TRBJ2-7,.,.,CASSFQGSHSYEQYF,TGTGCCAGCAGCTTCCAGGGGTCTCACTCCTACGAGCAGTACTTC
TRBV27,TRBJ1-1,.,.,CASSLSYTSLAFF,TGTGCCAGCAGTTTATCGTATACATCTTTAGCTTTCTTT
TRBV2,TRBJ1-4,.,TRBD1,CASSVRVSMTGGGEKLFF,TGTGCCAGCAGTGTCCGCGTTTCAATGACAGGGGGGGGCGAAAAACTGTTTTTT
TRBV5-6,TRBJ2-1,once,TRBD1,CASSLLRGPYNEQFF,TGTGCCAGCAGCTTGCTCAGGGGGCCCTACAATGAGCAGTTCTTC
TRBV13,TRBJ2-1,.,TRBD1,CASSFRAGGPNNEQFF,TGTGCCAGCAGCTTCAGGGCAGGGGGCCCCAACAATGAGCAGTTCTTC
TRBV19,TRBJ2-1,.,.,CASSIQATSPYNEQFF,TGTGCCAGTAGTATCCAGGCGACTTCGCCCTACAATGAGCAGTTCTTC
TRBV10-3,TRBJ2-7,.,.,CAISDQLGSRVNEQYF,TGTGCCATCAGTGATCAGCTCGGCTCTCGGGTGAACGAGCAGTACTTC